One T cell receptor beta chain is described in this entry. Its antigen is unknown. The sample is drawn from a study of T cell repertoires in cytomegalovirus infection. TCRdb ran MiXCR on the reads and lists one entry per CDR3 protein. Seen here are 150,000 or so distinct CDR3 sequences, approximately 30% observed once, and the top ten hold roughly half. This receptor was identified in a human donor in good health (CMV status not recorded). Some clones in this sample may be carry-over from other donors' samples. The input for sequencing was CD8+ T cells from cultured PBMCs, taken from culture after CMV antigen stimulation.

The CDR3 DNA reads TGTGCCAGCAGCCCGACGGGAGGGTCCGGAAACACCATATATTTT. Its translation: CASSPTGGSGNTIYF. The genes are TRBV9 and TRBJ1-3; D is undetermined. The CDR3 is made up of 15 amino acids. The V end lost 4 bases, the J end lost 4 bases, and 15 bases lay between the germline ends. The germline V gene encodes CDR1 SGDLS and CDR2 YYNGEE.